One and the same sample provided the 27 T cell receptor beta chains below, sequenced in a study of CD8 T cells in ankylosing spondylitis. TCRdb itself ran the 5' RACE reads through MiXCR, one entry per CDR3 protein. The sample includes approximately 210,000 distinct CDR3 sequences, around 13% seen only once; the top ten take approximately 15%. Material: blood, either unsorted or a sorted T cell fraction (not recorded which). These receptors all come from a male donor with ankylosing spondylitis or in good health (not recorded which).

A single count supports this clonotype. The J gene is TRBJ2-3, the V gene TRBV30, with 7 bases identical to TRBD2. Germline V gene sequence: CDR1 GTSNPN, CDR2 SVGIG (reference sequence). The CDR3 has 13 residues. V was clipped by 5 bases and J by 7 bases; unmatched bases: 9. The CDR3 bases are TGTGCCTGGCGAGGGGCGGGGGATCATACGCAGTATTTT. Protein: CAWRGAGDHTQYF.

V gene TRBV5-1 combines with J gene TRBJ1-2; 11 nucleotides line up with TRBD1. V lost 4 bases, J lost 7 bases, and 9 bases stayed unmatched. Looked up from germline, CDR1 is SGHRS and CDR2 is YFSETQ. The CDR3 length is 15 residues. The CDR3 DNA follows: TGCGCCAGCAGCCGTGGACAGGGGGCGGATGGTGGCTACACCTTC. Amino acids: CASSRGQGADGGYTF. Full variable domain (rest looked up from reference TRBV5-1 and TRBJ1-2): KAGVTQTPRYLIKTRGQQVTLSCSPISGHRSVSWYQQTPGQGLQFLFEYFSETQRNKGNFPGRFSGRQFSNSRSEMNVSTLELGDSALYLCASSRGQGADGGYTFGSGTRLTVV.

The CDR3 loop reads CASNPTGTSGNEQYF. The CDR3 nucleotides read TGTGCCAGCAACCCCACCGGGACTAGCGGGAACGAGCAGTACTTC. The chain links TRBV12-3 or TRBV12-4 to TRBJ2-7; 13 bases map to TRBD2. The CDR3 is 15 amino acids. The V and J ends lost 7 bases and 5 bases, in that order; junction bases with no gene match: 8.

The chain has TRBV11-2 and TRBJ2-5, with D tentatively TRBD1 (5 bases). V was shortened by 1 base and J by 0 bases, with 15 bases between the two germline ends. Per germline, CDR1 SGHAT and CDR2 FQNNGV. The CDR3 consists of 17 residues. The CDR3 region is CASSLGVSGSHQETQYF. The CDR3 DNA is TGTGCCAGCAGCTTAGGGGTGTCAGGGTCCCACCAAGAGACCCAGTACTTC.

This clonotype was found a few times. The CDR3 is CASSQELDRGLYSNQPQHF. In DNA form, the CDR3 reads TGCGCCAGCAGCCAAGAACTGGACAGGGGACTCTATAGCAATCAGCCCCAGCATTTT. The J gene is TRBJ1-5, the V gene TRBV4-1; 9 bases map to TRBD1. The CDR3 length is 19 residues. V trimming: 0 bases; J trimming: 0 bases; junction bases outside the gene matches: 9. From germline, CDR1 is MGHRA and CDR2 YSYEKL.

This clonotype has only a few counts. The gene calls are TRBV7-9 and TRBJ1-1; 7 bases align to TRBD1. The V and J ends lost 1 base and 6 bases, in that order; junction bases with no gene match: 8. CDR1 and CDR2 (germline): SEHNR, FQNEAQ (reference sequence). This CDR3 region has 15 residues. For the CDR3, the DNA is TGTGCCAGCAGCTTAGTGGAGGGGGCGAAGTCTGAAGCTTTCTTT. Its protein product is CASSLVEGAKSEAFF.

This clonotype was seen more than once but under ten times. The CDR3 DNA reads as TGTGCCAGCAGTTTGTACGGGGTGGGCTACGAGCAGTACTTC. Translation gives CASSLYGVGYEQYF. The chain employs TRBV28 and TRBJ2-7, with TRBD2 as a possible D gene (5 bases). Germline loops: CDR1 MDHEN, CDR2 SYDVKM. V dropped 3 bases and J dropped 3 bases, with 12 bases sitting between them. This CDR3 comprises 14 residues.

This clonotype was seen at least ten times. This chain joins TRBV7-9 and TRBJ2-1; 9 bases map to TRBD2. With V trimmed by 2 bases and J by 3 bases, 2 bases remained unmatched. CDR1 and CDR2 (germline): SEHNR, FQNEAQ (reference sequence). CDR3 size: 15 residues. The CDR3 DNA sequence: TGTGCCAGCAGCTTAACTAGCGGGTACTACAATGAGCAGTTCTTC. Encoded protein: CASSLTSGYYNEQFF.

The chain uses TRBV3-1 and TRBJ2-3; TRBD2 agrees at 12 bases. The CDR3 is made up of 15 amino acids. V lost 4 bases to trimming and J lost 1 base; unmatched junction nucleotides: 0. Germline CDR1 is LGHDT and CDR2 is YNNKEL (reference sequence). DNA of the CDR3: TGTGCCAGCAGCCCTAGCGGGGGGGGCACAGATACGCAGTATTTT. Protein sequence: CASSPSGGGTDTQYF.

This sequence joins TRBV20-1 and TRBJ2-1; maybe TRBD1 (6 bases). Germline CDR1 and CDR2: DFQATT and SNEGSKA (reference sequence). CDR3 length: 16 amino acids. V lost 0 bases and J lost 5, with 17 bases in between. The CDR3 bases are TGCAGTGCTAGAGATAAGGCAGGGGTACGCCACAATGAGCAGTTCTTC. This gives the protein CSARDKAGVRHNEQFF.

This clonotype was detected ten times or more. The chain uses TRBV27 and TRBJ1-1, with 7 bases aligning to TRBD1. This CDR3 has 15 residues. The ends lost 5 bases at V and 1 base at J; junction bases unmatched: 7. Germline CDR1 MNHEY, CDR2 SMNVEV (reference sequence). CDR3 nucleotide sequence: TGTGCCAGCAGTCCCCTGGGGACAGAGAACACTGAAGCTTTCTTT. Its translation is CASSPLGTENTEAFF.

A few counts support this clonotype. The rearrangement uses TRBV12-3 or TRBV12-4 and TRBJ2-5; D call uncertain. Trimming shortened V by 1 base and J by 0 bases, and 0 bases separated the two germline ends. This CDR3 has 12 amino acids. Written as DNA, the CDR3 is TGTGCCAGCAGTTTAGACCAAGAGACCCAGTACTTC. This gives the protein CASSLDQETQYF.

The rearrangement joins TRBV5-1 to TRBJ2-7; D call uncertain. The V end was cut by 2 bases, the J end by 5 bases, with 5 bases between. The CDR3 has 11 amino acids. CDR1 is SGHRS, CDR2 YFSETQ, per germline. This CDR3 is CASSLVNEQYF. CDR3 sequence (DNA): TGCGCCAGCAGCTTAGTCAACGAGCAGTACTTC.

The rearrangement links TRBV4-2 to TRBJ2-5, with D unclear. From germline, CDR1 is LGHNA and CDR2 YNFKEQ. The V end lost 0 bases, the J end lost 2 bases, and 10 bases lay between the germline ends. This CDR3 region has 15 residues. The CDR3 nucleotides read TGTGCCAGCAGCCAAGAGTCAGGCGGACAAGAGACCCAGTACTTC. As protein: CASSQESGGQETQYF.

This clonotype was seen at least ten times. The chain uses TRBV10-3 and TRBJ1-6, with a weak D call TRBD1 (5 bases). The CDR3 extends over 15 amino acids. In germline, CDR1 is ENHRY, CDR2 SYGVKD. The germline V and J ends were trimmed by 8 bases and 0 bases, with 11 bases remaining between them. CDR3 region: CAIPRESSYNSPLHF. The CDR3 bases are TGTGCCATCCCCAGGGAAAGCTCCTATAATTCACCCCTCCACTTT.

This clonotype was counted a few times. This chain links TRBV4-2 with TRBJ2-5; no definite D call. This CDR3 comprises 13 residues. V was shortened by 4 bases and J by 5 bases, with 11 bases between the two germline ends. CDR1 is LGHNA and CDR2 is YNFKEQ in the germline V gene. The CDR3: CASSPSPAETQYF. DNA of the CDR3: TGTGCCAGCAGCCCTTCCCCGGCCGAGACCCAGTACTTC.

This clonotype was picked up a small number of times. The CDR3 here is CASSLVALEETQYF. DNA for the CDR3: TGTGCCAGCAGCTTAGTAGCGTTGGAAGAGACCCAGTACTTC. This sequence joins TRBV7-8 and TRBJ2-5; a weak D match, TRBD2 (5 bases). Trimming removed 1 base at V and 3 bases at J, with 9 bases between. CDR1 and CDR2 from the germline V gene are SGHVS and FQNEAQ. This CDR3 is 14 amino acids long.

As to this clonotype: One base away lies a much larger clone, so this may be a sequencing read error. CDR3 amino acids: CSSSSTDWKLPLHF. The CDR3 DNA reads TGTTCCAGCAGCTCGACGGACTGGAAATTGCCCCTCCACTTT. The chain employs TRBV7-9 and TRBJ1-6, with D unresolved. CDR1 and CDR2 from the germline V gene are SEHNR and FQNEAQ (reference sequence). The CDR3 is 14 residues long.

The chain combines TRBV7-9 with TRBJ2-1, with D hard to call. Germline loops: CDR1 SEHNR, CDR2 FQNEAQ (reference sequence). CDR3 size: 16 residues. V was clipped by 4 bases and J by 0 bases, with 13 bases between them. The DNA of the CDR3 is TGTGCCAGCAGCTCCACTATTTATGGCTCCTACAATGAGCAGTTCTTC. As protein: CASSSTIYGSYNEQFF.

This clonotype showed up just a few times. The DNA for the CDR3 is TGTGCCAGCAGACTAGGGAAGAACACTGAAGCTTTCTTT. Translating it yields CASRLGKNTEAFF. This chain links TRBV12-3 or TRBV12-4 with TRBJ1-1; the D is unclear. Trimming pared 6 bases from V and 1 base from J, leaving 9 bases between. The CDR3 extends over 13 amino acids.

The chain uses TRBV12-3 or TRBV12-4 and TRBJ2-7; D ambiguous. CDR3 length equals 15 residues. Deletions cut 2 bases from V and 4 bases from J, with 15 bases between. The DNA for the CDR3 is TGTGCCAGCAGTTTATCGGCCCAGTTAGGTTACGAGCAGTACTTC. Translating it yields CASSLSAQLGYEQYF.

The rearrangement joins TRBV12-3 or TRBV12-4 to TRBJ2-3; D remains ambiguous. The CDR3 covers 13 residues. V was shortened by 6 bases and J by 6 bases, with 13 bases between the two germline ends. DNA of the CDR3: TGTGCCAGCAGCGCGCCTATAGGGGATACGCAGTATTTT. Its translation is CASSAPIGDTQYF.

Only a few counts were recorded for this clonotype. V usage is TRBV7-9 and J usage is TRBJ1-1; TRBD1 matches at 8 bases. The CDR3 sequence is 16 residues long. Germline CDR1 and CDR2: SEHNR and FQNEAQ (reference sequence). With 7 bases clipped from V and 1 base from J, the junction kept 11 bases outside the gene matches. The CDR3 DNA follows: TGTGCCAGCACCTCCTCGACAGGGGTTACGAACACTGAAGCTTTCTTT. Its translation is CASTSSTGVTNTEAFF.

This clonotype showed up just a few times. The gene calls are TRBV2 and TRBJ2-1; D not resolved. V lost 10 bases to trimming and J lost 1 base, with 11 bases between them. The CDR3 has 13 amino acids. Germline V lookup: CDR1 SNHLY, CDR2 FYNNEI. CDR3: CATHSGSYNEQFF. For the CDR3, the DNA is TGTGCCACTCACAGTGGGTCCTACAATGAGCAGTTCTTC.

A single count supports this clonotype. V usage is TRBV6-5 and J usage is TRBJ1-1, with D possibly being TRBD1 (5 bases). V was trimmed by 3 bases and J by 3 bases, leaving 8 bases between them. This CDR3 comprises 13 residues. Germline V gives CDR1 MNHEY, CDR2 SVGAGI. This CDR3 is CASSYEGYTEAFF. In nucleotides, the CDR3 is TGTGCCAGCAGTTATGAGGGGTACACTGAAGCTTTCTTT.

The sample holds a few counts of this clonotype. The V gene is TRBV30, the J gene TRBJ2-7, with 13 positions matching TRBD2. Germline CDR1 and CDR2: GTSNPN and SVGIG (reference sequence). This CDR3 spans 15 amino acids. V lost 1 base to trimming and J lost 4 bases; unmatched junction nucleotides: 4. CDR3 sequence reads: CAWSELAGGYYEQYF. The DNA for the CDR3 is TGTGCCTGGAGTGAACTAGCGGGAGGGTATTACGAGCAGTACTTC.

This clonotype appeared a few times. V and J are TRBV20-1 and TRBJ2-7; no firm D call. The V end was cut by 1 base, the J end by 4 bases, with 8 bases between. Germline V gives CDR1 DFQATT, CDR2 SNEGSKA (reference sequence). The CDR3 is 12 amino acids. The CDR3, as DNA: TGCAGTGCTAGAGCTTCGGGTTACGAGCAGTACTTC. Amino acid sequence: CSARASGYEQYF.